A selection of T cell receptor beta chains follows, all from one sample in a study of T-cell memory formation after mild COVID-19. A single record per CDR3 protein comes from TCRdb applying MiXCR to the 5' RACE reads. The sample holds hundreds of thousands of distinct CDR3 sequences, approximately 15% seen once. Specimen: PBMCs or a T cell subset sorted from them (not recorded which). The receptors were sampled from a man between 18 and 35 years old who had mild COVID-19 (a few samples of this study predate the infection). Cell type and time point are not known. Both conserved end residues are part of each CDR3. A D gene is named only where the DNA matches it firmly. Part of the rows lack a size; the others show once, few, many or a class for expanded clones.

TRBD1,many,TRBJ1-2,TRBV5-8,TGTGCCAGCAGCCTGAGGGACAGGCCAATATCTGGCTACACCTTC,CASSLRDRPISGYTF
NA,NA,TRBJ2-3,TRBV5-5,TGTGCCAGCAGACCATCCCCTAGCCCAGATACGCAGTATTTT,CASRPSPSPDTQYF
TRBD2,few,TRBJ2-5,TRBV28,TGTGCCAGCAGGGCTAGCGGGGGGCTGTGGACCCAGTACTTC,CASRASGGLWTQYF
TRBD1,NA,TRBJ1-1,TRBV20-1,TGCAGTGCTAGGGCCGGGACAGGGACTTTCTTT,CSARAGTGTFF
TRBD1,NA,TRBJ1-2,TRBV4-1,TGCGCCAGCAGCCAAGGTCCGGGACAGGGTATTACTGGCTACACCTTC,CASSQGPGQGITGYTF
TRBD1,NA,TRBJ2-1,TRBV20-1,TGCAGTGCTAGAGGATACAGGGGCAGCTCCTACAATGAGCAGTTCTTC,CSARGYRGSSYNEQFF
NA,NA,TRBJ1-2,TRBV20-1,TGCAGTGCTAGAGTTGGAGAAAACTATGGCTACACCTTC,CSARVGENYGYTF
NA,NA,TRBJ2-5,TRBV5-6,TGTGCCAGCAGCTTGATGGGAGGCCAAGAGACCCAGTACTTC,CASSLMGGQETQYF
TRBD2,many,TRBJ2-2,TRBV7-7,TGTGCCAGCAGCTCTAGCGGGGGGGCCCCCGGGGAGCTGTTTTTT,CASSSSGGAPGELFF
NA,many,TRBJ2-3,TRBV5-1,TGCGCCAGCAGCCCCGGCGGGTCTGCAGGAGATACGCAGTATTTT,CASSPGGSAGDTQYF
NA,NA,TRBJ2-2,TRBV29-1,TGCAGCGTTATCGCAGGCAGGGTCGGCACCGGGGAGCTGTTTTTT,CSVIAGRVGTGELFF
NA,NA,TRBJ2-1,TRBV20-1,TGCAGTGCTAGTAACAGGGAGCAGTTCTTC,CSASNREQFF
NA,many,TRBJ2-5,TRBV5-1,TGCGCCAGCAGCTTGGGGGGCTCTGGTGGAGAGACCCAGTACTTC,CASSLGGSGGETQYF
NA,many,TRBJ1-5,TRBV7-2,TGTGCCAGCAGCTCCCTACCGGCGGGCGGCGGTCAGCCCCAGCATTTT,CASSSLPAGGGQPQHF
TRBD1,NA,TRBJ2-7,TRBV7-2,TGTGCCAGCAGCTTAGGGTGGACAGGCTACGAGCAGTACTTC,CASSLGWTGYEQYF
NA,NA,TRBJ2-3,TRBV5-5,TGTGCCAGCAGCTTGATTTCTAGCACAGATACGCAGTATTTT,CASSLISSTDTQYF
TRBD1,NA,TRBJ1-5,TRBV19,TGTGCCAGTAGTATCCTTCTCAGGGGGAGCAATCAGCCCCAGCATTTT,CASSILLRGSNQPQHF
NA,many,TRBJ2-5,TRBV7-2,TGTGCCAGCACCCCGGTGAAGGGGACCCAGTACTTC,CASTPVKGTQYF
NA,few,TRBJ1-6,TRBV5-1,TGCGCCAGCAGCTTGGAAGGGGTCTCCCCAACGGGGAATTCACCCCTCCACTTT,CASSLEGVSPTGNSPLHF
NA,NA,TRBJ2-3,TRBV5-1,TGCGCCAGCAGCTTGAACAGAGATAGCACAGATACGCAGTATTTT,CASSLNRDSTDTQYF
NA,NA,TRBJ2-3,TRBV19,TGTGCCAGTAAAAAAGTTTATGGCTTGGATACGCAGTATTTT,CASKKVYGLDTQYF
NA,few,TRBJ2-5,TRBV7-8,TGTGCCAGCAGCTTAGATCCAGGCGCAGAGACCCAGTACTTC,CASSLDPGAETQYF
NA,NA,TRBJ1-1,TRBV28,TGTGCCAGCCGACTCGGACAGTTGAACACTGAAGCTTTCTTT,CASRLGQLNTEAFF
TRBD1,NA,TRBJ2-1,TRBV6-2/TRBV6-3,TGTGCCAGCAGAAACAGGGGGCTTGAGCAGTTCTTC,CASRNRGLEQFF
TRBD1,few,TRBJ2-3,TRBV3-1,TGTGCCAGCGGCTCGGACAGGGTCGTTGGCACAGATACGCAGTATTTT,CASGSDRVVGTDTQYF
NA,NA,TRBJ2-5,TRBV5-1,TGCGCCAGCAGCCCTAGTCGGGGGTCCCAGGAGACCCAGTACTTC,CASSPSRGSQETQYF
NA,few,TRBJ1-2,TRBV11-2,TGTGCCAGCAGGGGAGCTCTTGACGTCCCCAAGGGGACTAACTATGGCTACACCTTC,CASRGALDVPKGTNYGYTF
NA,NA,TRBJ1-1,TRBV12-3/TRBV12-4,TGTGCCAGCATTCCACCGGGGGCTGAAGCTTTCTTT,CASIPPGAEAFF
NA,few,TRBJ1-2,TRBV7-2,TGTGCCAGCAGCTTAGGGGCAATGGCGCACTATGGCTACACCTTC,CASSLGAMAHYGYTF
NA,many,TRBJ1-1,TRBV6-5,TGTGCCAGCAGTTACCGTGTGGGTGGAGCAGCTTTCTTT,CASSYRVGGAAFF
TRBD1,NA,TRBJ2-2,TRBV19,TGTGCCAGTAGTGGCAGGGGGCTTCGGACCGGGGAGCTGTTTTTT,CASSGRGLRTGELFF
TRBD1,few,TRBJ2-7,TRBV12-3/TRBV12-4,TGTGCCAGCAGTCGGGACAGGGCTTACTACGAGCAGTACTTC,CASSRDRAYYEQYF
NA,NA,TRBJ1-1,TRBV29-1,TGCAGCGTTGATTCGGGACCGATTCAGGGAGCTTTCTTT,CSVDSGPIQGAFF
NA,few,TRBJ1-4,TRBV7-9,TGTGCCAGCAGCTTAGGCAGGGGAGCTAATGAAAAACTGTTTTTT,CASSLGRGANEKLFF
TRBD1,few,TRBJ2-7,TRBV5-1,TGCGCCAGCAGCTTGACAGGGGATGCCTACGAGCAGTACTTC,CASSLTGDAYEQYF
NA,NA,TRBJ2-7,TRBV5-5,TGTGCCAGCAGCTTTTCGCCGGGTGGTGGCCTCGAGCAGTACTTC,CASSFSPGGGLEQYF
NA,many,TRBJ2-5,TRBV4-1,TGCGCCAGCAGCCAAGATCTTACGGCGGCGGAGACCCAGTACTTC,CASSQDLTAAETQYF
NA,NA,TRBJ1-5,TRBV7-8,TGTGCCAGCAGCTTACTCTACAGGCCAGATCAGCCCCAGCATTTT,CASSLLYRPDQPQHF
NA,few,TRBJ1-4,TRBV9,TGTGCCAGCAGCGCCCAGCAGGGCGGGGGGACGGATGAAAAACTGTTTTTT,CASSAQQGGGTDEKLFF
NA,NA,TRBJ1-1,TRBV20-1,TGCAGTGCTAGGAATATTGCCCTGAACACTGAAGCTTTCTTT,CSARNIALNTEAFF
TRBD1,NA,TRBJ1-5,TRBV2,TGTGCCAGCACTTCCCAGGGGGACGAAAGCAATCAGCCCCAGCATTTT,CASTSQGDESNQPQHF
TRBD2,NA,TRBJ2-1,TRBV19,TGTGCCAGTAGTATATGGCAAGCGGGGGGGTTCGATGAGCAGTTCTTC,CASSIWQAGGFDEQFF
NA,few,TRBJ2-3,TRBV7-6,TGTGCCAGCAGCTTAGCTGGGGGTCCCGGAAAAGATACGCAGTATTTT,CASSLAGGPGKDTQYF
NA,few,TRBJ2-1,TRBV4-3,TGCGCCAGCAGCCAAGACGCCGGTGGCAGGGGAGGCAATGAGCAGTTCTTC,CASSQDAGGRGGNEQFF
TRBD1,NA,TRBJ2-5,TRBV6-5,TGTGCCAGCAGTAGCCCGGGACAGGGAGAGACCCAGTACTTC,CASSSPGQGETQYF
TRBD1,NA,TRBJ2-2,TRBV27,TGTGCCAGCAGTTCGGGACAGGGTTTATCCGGGGAGCTGTTTTTT,CASSSGQGLSGELFF
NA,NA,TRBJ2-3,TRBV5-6,TGTGCCAGCAGCCACGTTGGGACAATAAGCACAGATACGCAGTATTTT,CASSHVGTISTDTQYF
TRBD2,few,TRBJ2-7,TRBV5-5,TGTGCCAGCAGCCCGGGGACTAGCGGACTCTCCTACGAGCAGTACTTC,CASSPGTSGLSYEQYF
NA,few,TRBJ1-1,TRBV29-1,TGCAGCGTGGCAGGGGTGAACACTGAAGCTTTCTTT,CSVAGVNTEAFF
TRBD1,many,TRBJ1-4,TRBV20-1,TGCAGTGCCACAGGGGAATGGGGTGAAAAACTGTTTTTT,CSATGEWGEKLFF